This T cell receptor beta chain originates from a study of beta chain features in type 1 diabetes. Study overall: Healthy donors resembled patients in age, gender and cell yields.

As to this clone: Its antigen is currently unknown.

Expressed TCRB transcripts were sequenced because the isolated RNA had all been reverse transcribed beforehand. Some clones are missing from TCRdb's copy, which holds only in-frame ones; the method was immunoSEQ multiplex PCR. This sample has about 370,000 clones, with 9.6% found just once. General study results and limits: TCRB CDR3s were moderately but significantly shorter in Type 1 diabetes patients in all four CD4+ subsets. Insertion counts at VDJ junctions were lower in type 1 diabetes patients, who also showed more deletions there. Any HLA-type effect on TCRB rearrangement remained unresolved here.

This CDR3 is 13 amino acids long. Germline CDR1 reads SGHTA; CDR2 reads FQGNSA. V dropped 5 bases and J dropped 6; count of bases not matched to a gene: 4. Naive, central memory, regulatory and stem cell-like memory cells within the CD4+ compartment were sorted using CD45RO/CCR7/CD25/CD127/CD95/CD27. The sequenced material came from central memory CD4+ T cells from blood. This sequence originates from a man between 25 and 39 years old with type 1 diabetes. This chain joins TRBV7-2 and TRBJ2-1; 7 positions agree with TRBD2. DNA for the CDR3: TGTGCCAGCAGCCGTGAGCGGGGCAATGAGCAGTTCTTC. Its translation is CASSRERGNEQFF.